This TCR beta chain was profiled in a study of blood T cell repertoires in COVID-19. Repertoires were generated with immunoSEQ multiplex PCR, while TCRdb's copy carries only in-frame clones and drops some. The sample includes over 150,000 clones, around 85% of them seen just once. The CDR3 extends over 15 amino acids. The germline V gene has CDR1 SGHVS and CDR2 FNYEAQ. J was trimmed by 4 bases and V by 5 bases; bases with no gene match: 4. Sequencing input: peripheral blood. The clonotype comes from a man between 60 and 70 years old with COVID-19, enrolled during active disease. The chain uses TRBV7-6 and TRBJ2-7, with TRBD2 matching 14 bases. The CDR3 loop is CASSPGTSGSYEQYF. The CDR3 nucleotides are TGTGCCAGCAGCCCAGGGACTAGCGGGAGTTACGAGCAGTACTTC.